The sequence of this T cell receptor beta chain was determined in a study of T cell clonality in common variable immunodeficiency. Findings and limits, study-wide: CVID subjects had higher TCRbeta clonality than healthy controls, most marked in about a third. Patient heterogeneity in the CVID cohort limited correlations between repertoire features and clinical complications. Shared TCRbeta clones were fewer between CVID subjects than controls.

Equal genomic DNA amounts from CVID and control samples were sequenced. Generated by immunoSEQ multiplex PCR, the TCRdb table keeps only in-frame clones and is missing some. In total the sample includes around 52,000 clones, none of them seen once. Germline V gene lookup returns CDR1 SGHAT and CDR2 FQNNGV. Trimming removed 3 bases at V and 4 bases at J, with 10 bases between. This CDR3 has 14 amino acids. As to this clone: The antigen remains undetermined. The DNA ends 3 residues before the CDR3 does, and the rest of the CDR3 is filled in from the germline J gene.

The rearrangement links TRBV11-2 to TRBJ2-1; D gene uncertain. This clonotype was sampled from a person aged 18 to 75 in good health. The material sequenced was peripheral blood mononuclear cells. The DNA read from the CDR3 is TGTGCCAGCAGCTTTTATAGCTCGTACAATGAG. Amino acids: CASSFYSSYNE. The complete CDR3 reads CASSFYSSYNEQFF.